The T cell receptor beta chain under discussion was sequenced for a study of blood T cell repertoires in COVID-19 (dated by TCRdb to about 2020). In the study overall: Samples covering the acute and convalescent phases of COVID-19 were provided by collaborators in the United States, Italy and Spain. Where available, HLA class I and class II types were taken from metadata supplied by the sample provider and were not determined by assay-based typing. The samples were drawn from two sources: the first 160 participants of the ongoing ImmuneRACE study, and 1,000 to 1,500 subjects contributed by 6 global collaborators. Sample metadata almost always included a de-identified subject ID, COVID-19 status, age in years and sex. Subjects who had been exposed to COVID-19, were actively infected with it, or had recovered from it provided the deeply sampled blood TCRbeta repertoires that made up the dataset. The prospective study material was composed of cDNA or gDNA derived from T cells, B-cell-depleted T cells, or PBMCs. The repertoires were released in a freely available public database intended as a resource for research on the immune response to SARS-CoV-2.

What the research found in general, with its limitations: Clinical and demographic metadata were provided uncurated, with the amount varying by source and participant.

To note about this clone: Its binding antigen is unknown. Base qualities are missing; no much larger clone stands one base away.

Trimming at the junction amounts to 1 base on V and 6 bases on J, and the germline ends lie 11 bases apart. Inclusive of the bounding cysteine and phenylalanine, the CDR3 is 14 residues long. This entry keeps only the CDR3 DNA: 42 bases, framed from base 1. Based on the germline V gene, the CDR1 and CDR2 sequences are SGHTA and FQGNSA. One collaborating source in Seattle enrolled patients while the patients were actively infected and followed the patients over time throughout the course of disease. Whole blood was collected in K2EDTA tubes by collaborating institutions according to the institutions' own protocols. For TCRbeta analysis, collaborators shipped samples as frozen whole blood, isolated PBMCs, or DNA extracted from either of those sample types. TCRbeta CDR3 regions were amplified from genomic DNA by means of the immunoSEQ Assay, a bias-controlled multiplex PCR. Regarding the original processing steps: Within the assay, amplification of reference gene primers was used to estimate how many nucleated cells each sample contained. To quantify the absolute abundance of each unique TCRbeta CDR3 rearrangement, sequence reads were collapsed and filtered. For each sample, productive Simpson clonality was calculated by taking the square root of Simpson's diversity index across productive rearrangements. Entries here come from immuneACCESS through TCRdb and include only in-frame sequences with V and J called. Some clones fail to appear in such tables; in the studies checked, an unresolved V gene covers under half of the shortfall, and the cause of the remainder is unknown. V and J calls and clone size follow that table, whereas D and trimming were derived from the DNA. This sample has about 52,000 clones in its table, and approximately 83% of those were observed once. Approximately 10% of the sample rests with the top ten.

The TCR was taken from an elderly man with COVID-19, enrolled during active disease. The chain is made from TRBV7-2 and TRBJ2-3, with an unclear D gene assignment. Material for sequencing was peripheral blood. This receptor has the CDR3 CASSLESAVDTQYF. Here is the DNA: TGTGCCAGCAGCTTAGAGTCTGCGGTGGATACGCAGTATTTT.